The T cell receptor (beta chain) described here comes from a study of graft-versus-host responses after intestinal transplantation. Study at large: Recipients got multivisceral, liver-intestinal, or isolated intestinal transplants. Once they had received anti-thymocyte globulin induction, all recipients took tacrolimus and steroids for three to four years. Study-level results: Some GvH clones were seen earlier in gut or blood, suggesting intestinal origin. Those patients showing graft-donor T cell macrochimerism displayed high graft-versus-host to host-versus-graft clonal ratios in allografts.

TCRdb's table, derived via immunoSEQ multiplex PCR, lists solely in-frame clones and lacks some. The sample includes over 75,000 clones, 86% of them seen just once. Germline V gene sequence: CDR1 SNHLY, CDR2 FYNNEI. CDR3 length: 13 amino acids. Note on this clone: Its specificity is not known. Germline is not matched at one junction end, which may reflect a read error.

The TCR originated in a human patient who received an intestinal transplant, so some T cells may come from the graft donor. The sample in question was PBMCs, obtained 255 days after intestinal transplant. The chain uses TRBV2 and TRBJ2-3; the match to TRBD2 covers 16 bases. This CDR3 is CASSEAGTSGGAF. DNA of the CDR3: TGTGCCAGCAGTGAAGCGGGGACTAGCGGGGGGGCTTTT. The variable domain in full, completed from reference TRBV2 and TRBJ2-3, reads EPEVTQTPSHQVTQMGQEVILRCVPISNHLYFYWYRQILGQKVEFLVSFYNNEISEKSEIFDDQFSVERPDGSNFTLKIRSTKLEDSAMYFCASSEAGTSGGAFGPGTRLTVL.